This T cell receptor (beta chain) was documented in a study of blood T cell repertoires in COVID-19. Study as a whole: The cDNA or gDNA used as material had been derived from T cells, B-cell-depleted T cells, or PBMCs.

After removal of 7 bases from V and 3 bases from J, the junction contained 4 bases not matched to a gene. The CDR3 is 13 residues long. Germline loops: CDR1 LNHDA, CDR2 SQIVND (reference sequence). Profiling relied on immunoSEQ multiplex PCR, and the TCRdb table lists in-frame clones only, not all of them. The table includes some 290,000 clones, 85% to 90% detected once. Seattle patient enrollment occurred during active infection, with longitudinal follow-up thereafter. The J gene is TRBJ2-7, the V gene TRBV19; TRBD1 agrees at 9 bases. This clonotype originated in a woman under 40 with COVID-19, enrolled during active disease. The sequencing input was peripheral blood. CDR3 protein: CASKGTGFYEQYF. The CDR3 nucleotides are TGTGCCAGTAAGGGGACAGGGTTCTACGAGCAGTACTTC.